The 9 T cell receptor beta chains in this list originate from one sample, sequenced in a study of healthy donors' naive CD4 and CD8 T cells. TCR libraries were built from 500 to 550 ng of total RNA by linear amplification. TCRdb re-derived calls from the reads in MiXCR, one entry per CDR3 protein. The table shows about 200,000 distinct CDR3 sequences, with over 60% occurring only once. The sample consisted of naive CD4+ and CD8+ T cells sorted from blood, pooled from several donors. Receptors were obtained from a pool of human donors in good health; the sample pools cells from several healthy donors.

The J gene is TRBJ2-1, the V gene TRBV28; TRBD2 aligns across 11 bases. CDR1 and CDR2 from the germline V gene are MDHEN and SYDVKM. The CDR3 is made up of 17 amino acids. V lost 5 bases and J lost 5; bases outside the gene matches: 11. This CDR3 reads CASSPLTSGSWNNEQFF. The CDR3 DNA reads TGTGCCAGCAGTCCCCTTACTAGCGGGAGCTGGAACAATGAGCAGTTCTTC.

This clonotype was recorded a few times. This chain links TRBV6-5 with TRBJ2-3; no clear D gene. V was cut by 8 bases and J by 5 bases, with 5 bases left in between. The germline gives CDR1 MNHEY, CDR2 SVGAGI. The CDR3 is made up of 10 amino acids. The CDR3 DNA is TGTGCCAGCGGGCTAGATACGCAGTATTTT. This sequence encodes CASGLDTQYF.

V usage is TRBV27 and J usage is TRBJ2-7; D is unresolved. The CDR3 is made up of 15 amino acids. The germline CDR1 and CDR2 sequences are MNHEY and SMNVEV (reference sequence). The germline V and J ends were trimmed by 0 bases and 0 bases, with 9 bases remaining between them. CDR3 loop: CASSLSSGFSYEQYF. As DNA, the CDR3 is TGTGCCAGCAGTTTATCGTCCGGATTCTCCTACGAGCAGTACTTC.

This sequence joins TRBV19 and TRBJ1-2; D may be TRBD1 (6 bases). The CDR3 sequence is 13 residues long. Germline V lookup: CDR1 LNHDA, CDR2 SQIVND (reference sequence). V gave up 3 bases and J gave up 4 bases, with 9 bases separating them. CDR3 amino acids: CASSIGRGYGYTF. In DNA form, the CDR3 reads TGTGCCAGTAGTATCGGCAGGGGCTATGGCTACACCTTC.

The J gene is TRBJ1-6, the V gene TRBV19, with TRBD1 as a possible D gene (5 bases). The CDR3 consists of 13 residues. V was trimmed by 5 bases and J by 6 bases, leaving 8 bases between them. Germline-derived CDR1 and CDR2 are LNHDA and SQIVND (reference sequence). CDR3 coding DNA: TGTGCCAGTAGTGCGCAGGGTAATTCACCCCTCCACTTT. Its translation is CASSAQGNSPLHF.

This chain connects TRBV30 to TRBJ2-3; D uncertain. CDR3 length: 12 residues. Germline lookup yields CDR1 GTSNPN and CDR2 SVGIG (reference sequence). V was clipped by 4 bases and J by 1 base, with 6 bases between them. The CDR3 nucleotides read TGTGCCTGGAACAGTGGCACAGATACGCAGTATTTT. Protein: CAWNSGTDTQYF.

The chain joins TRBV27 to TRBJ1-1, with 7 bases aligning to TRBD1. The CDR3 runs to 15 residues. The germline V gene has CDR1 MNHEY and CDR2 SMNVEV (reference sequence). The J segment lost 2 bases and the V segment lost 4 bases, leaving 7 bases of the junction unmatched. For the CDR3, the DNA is TGTGCCAGCAGTTCGGGACAGAGCATCAACACTGAAGCTTTCTTT. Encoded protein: CASSSGQSINTEAFF.

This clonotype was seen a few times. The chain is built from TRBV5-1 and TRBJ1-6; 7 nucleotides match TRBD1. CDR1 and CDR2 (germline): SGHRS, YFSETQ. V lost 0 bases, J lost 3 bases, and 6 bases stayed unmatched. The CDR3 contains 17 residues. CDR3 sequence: CASSLARDSFYNSPLHF. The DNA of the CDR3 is TGCGCCAGCAGCTTGGCCCGGGACAGCTTCTATAATTCACCCCTCCACTTT.

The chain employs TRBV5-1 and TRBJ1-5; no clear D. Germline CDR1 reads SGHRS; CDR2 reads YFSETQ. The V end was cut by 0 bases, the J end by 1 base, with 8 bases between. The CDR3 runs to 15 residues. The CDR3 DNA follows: TGCGCCAGCAGCTTGGACAGTCGCAGCAATCAGCCCCAGCATTTT. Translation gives CASSLDSRSNQPQHF.